The TCR beta chain described here comes from a study of blood T cell repertoires in COVID-19. Study background: COVID-19 samples, acute and convalescent, were from the United States, Italy and Spain. From T cells, B-cell-depleted T cells, or PBMCs came the material, which was cDNA or gDNA.

Germline values: CDR1 SGHDT, CDR2 YYEEEE. V lost 2 bases, J lost 9 bases, and 5 bases stayed unmatched. The CDR3 contains 14 residues. Original methodology: Nucleated cell counts were estimated from reference gene primer amplification. Only in-frame clones appear in the TCRdb table, and some are missing; sequencing was by immunoSEQ multiplex PCR. V and J calls and clone size follow that table, whereas D and trimming were derived from the DNA. The sample has fewer than 150,000 clones; roughly 90% are singletons. The specimen sequenced was peripheral blood. The source is a man between 45 and 60 years old with active or convalescent COVID-19. The rearrangement links TRBV5-6 to TRBJ1-6, with TRBD1 identical over 7 bases. DNA for the CDR3: TGTGCCAGCAGCTTCTCAGGGGGTGGTTCACCCCTCCACTTT. This sequence encodes CASSFSGGGSPLHF. The full variable domain, its missing parts supplied by reference TRBV5-6 and TRBJ1-6, is DAGVTQSPTHLIKTRGQQVTLRCSPKSGHDTVSWYQQALGQGPQFIFQYYEEEERQRGNFPDRFSGHQFPNYSSELNVNALLLGDSALYLCASSFSGGGSPLHFGNGTRLTVT.